Below are 9 T cell receptor beta chains sequenced from a single sample in a study of cytomegalovirus exposure and HLA in healthy donors. Profiling relied on immunoSEQ multiplex PCR, and the TCRdb table lists in-frame clones only, not all of them. This repertoire shows 130,000 to 150,000 clones, roughly 90% found once; its top ten account for 4.5% to 5.5%. Sequences were obtained from PBMCs. These receptors came from a man younger than 35 in good health and CMV-seropositive.

The chain links TRBV5-1 to TRBJ1-1; D is ambiguous. This CDR3 is 16 amino acids long. Germline V lookup: CDR1 SGHRS, CDR2 YFSETQ. V lost 4 bases and J lost 1, with 17 bases in between. The CDR3 DNA reads TGCGCCAGCAGCGCCGGTGGAGGTCCCCCGAACACTGAAGCTTTCTTT. Its translation is CASSAGGGPPNTEAFF.

The chain couples TRBV28 to TRBJ1-2; maybe TRBD1 (6 bases). Germline CDR1 reads MDHEN; CDR2 reads SYDVKM. V was clipped by 1 base and J by 6 bases, with 12 bases between them. The CDR3 contains 14 residues. The CDR3 DNA follows: TGTGCCAGCAGTTTATTGGCAGGGGACAATGGCTACACCTTC. It is translated as CASSLLAGDNGYTF.

The rearrangement links TRBV29-1 to TRBJ1-3, with D perhaps matching TRBD1 (5 bases). This CDR3 is 13 amino acids long. Per germline, CDR1 SQVTM and CDR2 ANQGSEA. Trimming removed 5 bases at V and 3 bases at J, with 11 bases between. CDR3 sequence reads: CSVLRGGGNTIYF. The CDR3 nucleotides are TGCAGCGTTTTAAGGGGCGGTGGAAACACCATATATTTT.

The rearrangement uses TRBV5-1 and TRBJ2-7, with a tentative D call TRBD1 (5 bases). The CDR3 is made up of 14 amino acids. The V and J ends lost 3 bases and 3 bases respectively, with 13 bases between them. From germline, CDR1 is SGHRS and CDR2 YFSETQ. In DNA form, the CDR3 reads TGCGCCAGCAGCTGGGGCGACGGAGACTACGAGCAGTACTTC. This gives the protein CASSWGDGDYEQYF. The variable domain in full, completed from reference TRBV5-1 and TRBJ2-7, reads KAGVTQTPRYLIKTRGQQVTLSCSPISGHRSVSWYQQTPGQGLQFLFEYFSETQRNKGNFPGRFSGRQFSNSRSEMNVSTLELGDSALYLCASSWGDGDYEQYFGPGTRLTVT.

This chain connects TRBV5-1 to TRBJ1-1; possible D gene TRBD1, 5 bases. V was trimmed by 1 base and J by 8 bases, leaving 18 bases between them. CDR3 length equals 15 residues. The germline V gene has CDR1 SGHRS and CDR2 YFSETQ. DNA for the CDR3: TGCGCCAGCAGCTTGCCCGCTGACAGACCTAAGGAAGCTTTCTTT. It codes for CASSLPADRPKEAFF.

The V call is TRBV11-2, the J call TRBJ2-7, with D perhaps TRBD1 (7 bases). The V gene's germline CDR1 is SGHAT and CDR2 FQNNGV. The length of the CDR3 is 16 residues. Trimming stripped 4 bases from V and 2 bases from J, with 18 bases between. CDR3 DNA: TGTGCCAGCAGCTCCCACCGGGGGACAGAACCCTACGAGCAGTACTTC. Translated: CASSSHRGTEPYEQYF.

The chain recombines TRBV18 with TRBJ1-1; D call uncertain. The CDR3 is made up of 14 amino acids. Germline V gene lookup returns CDR1 KGHSH and CDR2 LQKENI. The V end was cut by 6 bases, the J end by 4 bases, with 15 bases between. CDR3 sequence: CASSTVGSSTEAFF. DNA of the CDR3: TGTGCCAGCTCCACAGTTGGGAGTAGCACTGAAGCTTTCTTT.

The chain links TRBV10-3 to TRBJ1-2; 8 bases fit TRBD1. CDR1 ENHRY and CDR2 SYGVKD come from the germline V gene. The CDR3 contains 13 residues. The ends lost 6 bases at V and 3 bases at J; junction bases unmatched: 3. The CDR3 region is CAISRGLDYGYTF. CDR3 bases: TGTGCCATCAGCAGGGGGCTCGACTATGGCTACACCTTC.

This clone appeared a single time. The chain uses TRBV9 and TRBJ1-1; 7 bases align to TRBD1. V trimming: 4 bases; J trimming: 1 base; junction bases outside the gene matches: 4. In germline, CDR1 is SGDLS, CDR2 YYNGEE. This CDR3 is 14 amino acids long. As DNA, the CDR3 is TGTGCCAGCAGCATCGGGACAGCGAACACTGAAGCTTTCTTT. Amino acids: CASSIGTANTEAFF.